This T cell receptor beta chain was captured by sequencing in a study of shared clonotypes between healthy human individuals. Overall study findings and caveats: The authors expected sequencing depth to affect clonotype sharing among donors. Generation of non-shared clonotypes was less probable than generation of clonotypes shared by all four donors. Rarefaction revealed incomplete sorted-subset sequencing despite large depth.

About this clone itself: As yet, its antigen is unknown.

The donors, all of them Caucasian adults, lived in Nashville, Tennessee. The CDR3 is made up of 15 amino acids. Germline V gives CDR1 SEHNR, CDR2 FQNEAQ (reference sequence). The J segment lost 4 bases and the V segment lost 2 bases, leaving 5 bases of the junction unmatched. Some clones are missing from TCRdb's copy, which holds only in-frame ones; the method was immunoSEQ multiplex PCR. The data hold about 2.3 million clones, with 85% to 95% observed a single time. The chain carries TRBV7-9 and TRBJ2-1, with 7 bases aligning to TRBD2. The material sequenced was naive CD4+ T cells from PBMCs. Subset meaning: CD45RA+ positively selected. The sequence was obtained from a man aged 18 to 29 in good health. Some clones in this sample may be carry-over from other donors' samples. The CDR3 DNA follows: TGTGCCAGCAGCTTAAAGGGAGGGACTTACAATGAGCAGTTCTTC. Translated: CASSLKGGTYNEQFF.